This T cell receptor beta chain was sequenced in a study of long-term antiretroviral therapy in people with HIV. Study results and limitations: After ART, diversity increased yet remained lower than transplant donor controls. Absence of data on ART adherence, viral resistance or therapy changes was noted. Clonotypes expanded prior to ART showed repertoire dominance at all sampled time points.

Germline CDR1 MNHNS, CDR2 SASEGT. V gave up 6 bases and J gave up 5 bases; unmatched junction bases: 5. CDR3 length equals 15 residues. Run at survey level, the immunoSEQ assay was version v3.0. Each sample aimed for roughly 40,000-50,000 sequenced T-cell genomes. The method was immunoSEQ multiplex PCR; TCRdb's version includes in-frame clones alone and lacks a portion of them. Of 20,000 to 30,000 clones detected, roughly 78% appear once; the ten largest clones hold about 9%. Concerning this clone itself: No antigen is known for it.

The source of this sequence is a woman in her thirties or forties with HIV. The input for sequencing was unsorted PBMCs, taken 1.2 years after starting antiretroviral therapy. This chain connects TRBV6-1 to TRBJ2-2; 11 bases agree with TRBD2. CDR3 DNA sequence: TGTGCCAGCAGCGCTAGCGGGAGGAAAACCGGGGAGCTGTTTTTT. Encoded protein: CASSASGRKTGELFF.